The 3 T cell receptor beta chains below come from one sample, sequenced in a study of regulatory T cells in long-lasting Graves disease. Arm-PCR with iRepertoire HTBI primers amplified the CDR3 regions for these TCR beta libraries. TCRdb re-analysed the multiplex PCR reads in MiXCR, keeping a single row per CDR3 protein. This table has approximately 470,000 distinct CDR3 sequences, more than 20% appearing once. The time point denotes: persistent/refractory GD, antithyroid drugs over 5 years with positive TRAb. PBMC-derived RNA was used for the TCR library. This specimen consisted of peripheral blood mononuclear cells (PBMCs), obtained when the disease was refractory, from a patient treated with antithyroid drugs. These receptors were obtained from a female donor with Graves disease.

At least ten counts were recorded for this clonotype. The J gene is TRBJ1-4, the V gene TRBV29-1; D unresolved. The CDR3 contains 15 residues. Germline CDR1 SQVTM, CDR2 ANQGSEA. Trimming cost V 6 bases and J 7 bases, with 21 bases left between them. CDR3 amino acids: CSVALTRVAGEKLFF. For the CDR3, the DNA is TGCAGCGTAGCTCTGACAAGGGTAGCAGGTGAAAAACTGTTTTTT. The complete variable domain, with remaining parts taken from reference TRBV29-1 and TRBJ1-4, reads SAVISQKPSRDICQRGTSLTIQCQVDSQVTMMFWYRQQPGQSLTLIATANQGSEATYESGFVIDKFPISRPNLTFSTLTVSNMSPEDSSIYLCSVALTRVAGEKLFFGSGTQLSVL.

The sample holds many counts of this clonotype. This sequence joins TRBV30 and TRBJ2-5; 8 bases agree with TRBD2. J lost 5 bases, V lost 5 bases, and 7 bases had no gene match. Per germline, CDR1 GTSNPN and CDR2 SVGIG (reference sequence). The CDR3 is made up of 13 amino acids. The CDR3 sequence is CAWGGTRGETQYF. The CDR3 DNA sequence: TGTGCCTGGGGAGGGACTAGGGGTGAGACCCAGTACTTC.

J is TRBJ1-5 and V is TRBV4-1; D unresolved. The CDR3 contains 14 residues. V lost 0 bases and J lost 6, with 9 bases in between. Per the germline V gene, CDR1 is MGHRA and CDR2 is YSYEKL. CDR3 sequence: CASSQDRATQPQHF. The CDR3 coding sequence is TGCGCCAGCAGCCAAGATAGGGCAACTCAGCCCCAGCATTTT.